This TCR beta chain was recovered during a study of response to subunit inactivated influenza vaccine. Between the trimmed V and J ends, which lost 6 bases and 2 bases, there was a span of 13 bases. This CDR3 is 14 amino acids long. The germline gives CDR1 SGHDT, CDR2 YYEEEE. TCRdb re-analysed the RT-PCR reads in MiXCR, keeping a single row per CDR3 protein. The sample includes around 570,000 distinct CDR3 sequences, approximately 10% seen only once; the top ten take approximately 11%. The data also belong to a second study, concerning T cells expressing NK-cell markers. According to that study: Generation of TCR beta cDNA was performed by 5'RACE template switching incorporating UMIs. Seven donors tested HCMV-seropositive and one tested seronegative among the eight sequenced. In a group of several donors, dominant NKG2C+ clonotypes represented roughly 1.0-7.0% of CD8+ T cells.

This clonotype was sampled from a man aged 45-60 years who received an inactivated influenza vaccine. Material: PBMCs from blood, obtained on the day of vaccination. The gene calls are TRBV5-6 and TRBJ2-3, with D uncertain. As DNA, the CDR3 is TGTGCCAGCATTATCGGAAGGCCCACAGATACGCAGTATTTT. Translated: CASIIGRPTDTQYF.